This TCR beta chain was sequenced during a study of control samples from healthy donors and cancer patients. Trimming removed 6 bases at V and 3 bases at J, with 11 bases between. The CDR3 covers 13 residues. Germline values: CDR1 SGHTA, CDR2 FQGNSA. Sequencing used immunoSEQ multiplex PCR; TCRdb keeps in-frame clones, though not all of them. This table has 60,000 to 75,000 clones, approximately 84% appearing once. The TCR comes from a man in his fifties in good health. Material for sequencing was blood. The chain employs TRBV7-2 and TRBJ1-2, with D perhaps TRBD1 (6 bases). The CDR3 is CASSPDRYYGYTF. The DNA for the CDR3 is TGTGCCAGCAGTCCAGACAGGTACTATGGCTACACCTTC.